The 27 T cell receptor beta chains below were found in one sample sequenced in a study of shared clonotypes between healthy human individuals. Using immunoSEQ multiplex PCR, the repertoire was profiled, and TCRdb retains in-frame clones only, with some absent. The sample has 2.3 million or so clones; just over 90% are singletons. Sample: naive CD4+ T cells from PBMCs. The subset denotes: CD45RA+ positively selected. Every receptor here comes from a man between 18 and 35 years old in good health. Some clones in this sample may be carry-over from other donors' samples.

This chain links TRBV28 with TRBJ2-3; D call uncertain. Germline V gene sequence: CDR1 MDHEN, CDR2 SYDVKM. The CDR3 runs 14 residues. Trimming shortened V by 7 bases and J by 0 bases, and 11 bases separated the two germline ends. This CDR3 is CASTLPGSTDTQYF. In DNA form, the CDR3 reads TGTGCCAGCACCTTACCCGGGAGCACAGATACGCAGTATTTT.

The chain uses TRBV11-3 and TRBJ2-7, with D perhaps TRBD2 (5 bases). The CDR3 has 15 amino acids. V was cut by 5 bases and J by 5 bases, with 19 bases left in between. Germline loops: CDR1 SGHNT, CDR2 YENEEA. The CDR3 DNA sequence: TGTGCCAGCAGCCCCAGGACTGGCCCTATAAACGAGCAGTACTTC. It encodes CASSPRTGPINEQYF.

Comments on this clone: The junction departs from the called germline gene at one end, perhaps through a read error. The same CDR3 arises from other DNA sequences in this sample as well. The V call is TRBV6-1, the J call TRBJ2-5, with TRBD2 matching 8 bases. CDR1 MNHNS and CDR2 SASEGT come from the germline V gene. The CDR3 covers 18 residues. CDR3 sequence: CASSESVLAARSQETQYF. DNA of the CDR3: TGTGCCAGTAGTGAATCGGTACTAGCGGCCAGATCTCAAGAGACCCAGTACTTC.

This clone was found once. The chain recombines TRBV28 with TRBJ1-2, with D possibly being TRBD1 (5 bases). The CDR3 consists of 17 residues. V lost 2 bases and J 4 bases, leaving 20 bases between the germline ends. Germline CDR1 and CDR2: MDHEN and SYDVKM. This CDR3 reads CASSLTPGRGGGYGYTF. The CDR3 DNA sequence: TGTGCCAGCAGTTTAACCCCCGGAAGGGGTGGAGGCTATGGCTACACCTTC.

The V call is TRBV19, the J call TRBJ2-3; no clear D gene. With 2 bases removed from V and 0 bases from J, the gap between germline ends came to 12 bases. The CDR3 extends over 16 amino acids. The germline V gene has CDR1 LNHDA and CDR2 SQIVND (reference sequence). CDR3 nucleotides: TGTGCCAGTAGTATAAAGGCAGCGACTAGCACAGATACGCAGTATTTT. This gives the protein CASSIKAATSTDTQYF.

The chain has TRBV28 and TRBJ1-2; D gene ambiguous. V was cut by 7 bases and J by 6 bases, with 15 bases left in between. The CDR3 is 13 amino acids. Germline V CDR1 and CDR2: MDHEN, SYDVKM. CDR3 sequence: CASTTTLADGYTF. The CDR3 region has the DNA TGTGCCAGCACCACCACCTTGGCGGATGGCTACACCTTC.

This chain uses TRBV28 with TRBJ1-2, with D unresolved. The V end lost 5 bases, the J end lost 0 bases, and 10 bases lay between the germline ends. The CDR3 has 14 residues. Germline V gene lookup returns CDR1 MDHEN and CDR2 SYDVKM. The CDR3 nucleotides are TGTGCCAGCAGTCTTGGGTGGGCTAACTATGGCTACACCTTC. This gives the protein CASSLGWANYGYTF.

The chain employs TRBV7-2 and TRBJ1-2; tentatively, D is TRBD1 (5 bases). The CDR3 runs 15 residues. CDR1 and CDR2 (germline): SGHTA, FQGNSA. Trimming removed 1 base from V and 5 bases from J, with 14 bases in between. Written as DNA, the CDR3 is TGTGCCAGCAGCTTAGGAGAAGGAAGGGGTTATGGCTACACCTTC. Its translation is CASSLGEGRGYGYTF. Variable domain in full (rest from reference TRBV7-2 and TRBJ1-2): GAGVSQSPSNKVTEKGKDVELRCDPISGHTALYWYRQSLGQGLEFLIYFQGNSAPDKSGLPSDRFSAERTGGSVSTLTIQRTQQEDSAVYLCASSLGEGRGYGYTFGSGTRLTVV.

The chain links TRBV28 to TRBJ1-5; maybe TRBD1 (6 bases). Germline CDR1 reads MDHEN; CDR2 reads SYDVKM. The CDR3 contains 16 residues. The ends were cut back, 1 base at V and 5 bases at J, with 15 bases in the middle. The CDR3 sequence is CASSLSTARGHQPQHF. DNA of the CDR3: TGTGCCAGCAGTTTATCGACCGCCAGGGGACATCAGCCCCAGCATTTT.

This clone has just one count. V and J are TRBV19 and TRBJ2-7, with TRBD2 as a possible D gene (6 bases). The germline V and J ends were trimmed by 10 bases and 4 bases, with 23 bases remaining between them. Germline CDR1 and CDR2: LNHDA and SQIVND (reference sequence). The CDR3 contains 15 residues. The CDR3 DNA follows: TGTGCCACCGCGGACTATACCCAATCTGGATACGAGCAGTACTTC. This encodes CATADYTQSGYEQYF.

This rearrangement joins TRBV28 to TRBJ2-7, with 9 positions matching TRBD2. The V and J ends lost 7 bases and 3 bases, in that order; junction bases with no gene match: 10. Germline lookup yields CDR1 MDHEN and CDR2 SYDVKM. The CDR3 is 15 amino acids. CDR3: CASIAPASGNYEQYF. The DNA of the CDR3 is TGTGCCAGCATTGCGCCGGCTAGCGGGAACTACGAGCAGTACTTC.

The chain employs TRBV6-5 and TRBJ1-1; a weak D match, TRBD1 (5 bases). The CDR3 runs to 12 residues. Germline V lookup: CDR1 MNHEY, CDR2 SVGAGI. Trimming took 5 bases from V and 7 from J, leaving 11 bases between them. The CDR3 protein is CASSRPDSEAFF. The CDR3 DNA reads TGTGCCAGCAGTAGGCCTGACAGTGAAGCTTTCTTT.

The genes are TRBV7-3 and TRBJ2-1; the D is unclear. V lost 2 bases and J lost 4, with 12 bases in between. This CDR3 comprises 15 residues. Germline V gene lookup returns CDR1 SGHTA and CDR2 FQGTGA. The CDR3 nucleotides are TGTGCCAGCAGCTTATCGGATCATCAATACAATGAGCAGTTCTTC. Amino acid sequence: CASSLSDHQYNEQFF.

The chain combines TRBV28 with TRBJ2-7; D uncertain. This CDR3 spans 13 amino acids. Germline assignment: CDR1 MDHEN and CDR2 SYDVKM. Trimming removed 5 bases from V and 2 bases from J, with 10 bases in between. CDR3 in amino acids: CASSPSTTYEQYF. CDR3 sequence (DNA): TGTGCCAGCAGTCCCTCCACCACCTACGAGCAGTACTTC.

The chain has TRBV30 and TRBJ2-1, with D unresolved. The CDR3 is made up of 10 amino acids. Per the germline V gene, CDR1 is GTSNPN and CDR2 is SVGIG (reference sequence). The ends were cut back, 1 base at V and 9 bases at J, with 4 bases in the middle. As DNA, the CDR3 is TGTGCCTGGAGTGATGGTGAGCAGTTCTTC. Amino acids: CAWSDGEQFF.

This rearrangement joins TRBV5-1 to TRBJ2-1, with 9 bases lining up with TRBD1. The CDR3 is made up of 14 amino acids. Germline V gene data show CDR1 as SGHRS and CDR2 as YFSETQ. V shed 4 bases, J shed 6 bases, and the junction held 5 bases outside the gene matches. CDR3 nucleotide sequence: TGCGCCAGCAGCCCCGGGACAGGGAGCAATGAGCAGTTCTTC. Translation: CASSPGTGSNEQFF.

V usage is TRBV5-8 and J usage is TRBJ1-3, with 9 bases aligning to TRBD1. This CDR3 region has 16 residues. The germline V gene encodes CDR1 SGHTS and CDR2 YDEGEE. The V gene end was trimmed by 4 bases and the J gene end by 4 bases; junction bases not matched to a gene: 9. CDR3 DNA sequence: TGTGCCAGCAGCATACTACTCGACAGGGGGGGAAACACCATATATTTT. This sequence encodes CASSILLDRGGNTIYF.

About this clone itself: An end of the junction differs from the germline gene, which may be a read error. The chain couples TRBV19 to TRBJ2-2; D is possibly TRBD2 (5 bases). Germline lookup yields CDR1 LNHDA and CDR2 SQIVND (reference sequence). This CDR3 has 15 residues. The CDR3: CASRIGGRTAGELFF. In nucleotides, the CDR3 is TGTGCCAGTAGAATAGGTGGGAGAACGGCCGGGGAGCTGTTTTTT.

The genes are TRBV14 and TRBJ2-2, with 7 nucleotides matching TRBD1. After removal of 4 bases from V and 8 bases from J, the junction contained 7 bases not matched to a gene. The CDR3 contains 14 residues. Germline-derived CDR1 and CDR2 are SGHDN and FVKESK. CDR3 in amino acids: CASSRPDREGELFF. CDR3 in DNA: TGTGCCAGCAGCCGACCAGACAGGGAAGGGGAGCTGTTTTTT.

This clone was counted once. The rearrangement joins TRBV7-3 to TRBJ2-1; no clear D gene. The CDR3 extends over 15 amino acids. In germline, CDR1 is SGHTA, CDR2 FQGTGA. With 5 bases removed from V and 0 bases from J, the gap between germline ends came to 11 bases. CDR3 nucleotides: TGTGCCAGCAGCCAAACCCCTAACTCCTACAATGAGCAGTTCTTC. This encodes CASSQTPNSYNEQFF.

CDR3 coding DNA: TGTGCCAGCAGTCCGGGACTACAAAACTACGAGCAGTACTTC. Translated: CASSPGLQNYEQYF. V gene TRBV7-9 combines with J gene TRBJ2-5, with TRBD2 matching 7 bases. The J call is uncertain, as TRBJ2-7 better fits the DNA end. CDR1 and CDR2 (germline): SEHNR, FQNEAQ (reference sequence). This CDR3 has 14 amino acids.

V usage is TRBV29-1 and J usage is TRBJ1-4; D not resolved. V was trimmed by 7 bases and J by 12 bases, leaving 21 bases between them. Germline CDR1 SQVTM, CDR2 ANQGSEA. The CDR3 extends over 13 amino acids. The CDR3 nucleotides read TGCAGCGCTGGAGATAGGACGAATACGGAACTGTTTTTT. This sequence encodes CSAGDRTNTELFF. The full variable domain, rest sourced from reference TRBV29-1 and TRBJ1-4, is SAVISQKPSRDICQRGTSLTIQCQVDSQVTMMFWYRQQPGQSLTLIATANQGSEATYESGFVIDKFPISRPNLTFSTLTVSNMSPEDSSIYLCSAGDRTNTELFFGSGTQLSVL.

The chain carries TRBV28 and TRBJ2-1; 7 positions match TRBD2. Germline V lookup: CDR1 MDHEN, CDR2 SYDVKM. The CDR3 contains 14 residues. V trimming: 5 bases; J trimming: 6 bases; junction bases outside the gene matches: 7. CDR3 nucleotides: TGTGCCAGCAGTCCCCGGACTAGTGTCAATGAGCAGTTCTTC. It is translated as CASSPRTSVNEQFF.

V and J are TRBV11-2 and TRBJ2-2, with D unresolved. The CDR3 covers 14 residues. Trimming removed 3 bases at V and 6 bases at J, with 11 bases between. The germline gives CDR1 SGHAT, CDR2 FQNNGV. The CDR3 here is CASSFPLLAGELFF. The CDR3 region has the DNA TGTGCCAGCAGCTTTCCCCTTCTCGCCGGGGAGCTGTTTTTT.

The chain links TRBV9 to TRBJ1-1; tentatively, D is TRBD1 (6 bases). The CDR3 loop spans 15 amino acids. The germline CDR1 and CDR2 sequences are SGDLS and YYNGEE. Trimming left V 0 bases short and J 5 bases short, with 14 bases between. The CDR3 nucleotides are TGTGCCAGCAGCGTAGACACAGGGACGTGGACTGAAGCTTTCTTT. Protein: CASSVDTGTWTEAFF.

The chain uses TRBV9 and TRBJ2-3, with D possibly being TRBD2 (6 bases). Between the trimmed V and J ends, which lost 4 bases and 4 bases, there was a span of 13 bases. This CDR3 region has 14 residues. Germline CDR1 is SGDLS and CDR2 is YYNGEE. This CDR3 is CASSPILASDTQYF. The CDR3 nucleotides are TGTGCCAGCAGCCCCATACTAGCTTCAGATACGCAGTATTTT.

The rearrangement links TRBV28 to TRBJ1-1; D is ambiguous. The germline V and J ends were trimmed by 5 bases and 5 bases, with 15 bases remaining between them. The CDR3 has 14 amino acids. CDR1 is MDHEN and CDR2 is SYDVKM in the germline V gene. CDR3 region: CASSTLAALTEAFF. The CDR3 region has the DNA TGTGCCAGCAGTACCCTGGCGGCCCTTACTGAAGCTTTCTTT.